A single sample is the source of the 31 T cell receptor beta chains below, sequenced in a study of blood T cell repertoires in COVID-19. Some clones are missing from TCRdb's copy, which holds only in-frame ones; the method was immunoSEQ multiplex PCR. This table has 250,000 to 300,000 clones, around nine tenths appearing once. The material sequenced was PBMCs or T cells enriched from blood (not recorded which). The receptors were sampled from a woman aged 55-69 years in a cohort exposed to, infected with or recovered from COVID-19 (not recorded which).

The V and J genes are TRBV19 and TRBJ2-5, with D maybe TRBD1 (6 bases). Trimming cost V 5 bases and J 1 base, with 14 bases left between them. Germline CDR1 and CDR2: LNHDA and SQIVND (reference sequence). This CDR3 has 15 amino acids. The CDR3 here is CASSVVRGPQETQYF. The CDR3 DNA reads as TGTGCCAGTAGTGTCGTCAGGGGTCCCCAAGAGACCCAGTACTTC.

V gene TRBV3-1 (or the pseudogene TRBV3-2) combines with J gene TRBJ1-1; perhaps TRBD1 as D (5 bases). The CDR3 sequence is 15 residues long. The germline gives CDR1 LGHDT, CDR2 YNNKEL (reference sequence). With 1 base removed from V and 2 bases from J, the gap between germline ends came to 11 bases. This CDR3 is CASSQGGGANTEAFF. The CDR3 DNA reads TGTGCCAGCAGCCAAGGAGGAGGGGCTAACACTGAAGCTTTCTTT.

J is TRBJ2-7 and V is TRBV7-2; 8 bases are shared with TRBD1. The J segment lost 3 bases and the V segment lost 6 bases, leaving 10 bases of the junction unmatched. Germline V gives CDR1 SGHTA, CDR2 FQGNSA. The CDR3 has 15 amino acids. The CDR3 sequence: CASSLIDRGGYEQYF. In DNA form, the CDR3 reads TGTGCCAGCAGTCTAATCGACAGGGGAGGCTACGAGCAGTACTTC. The variable domain in full, completed from reference TRBV7-2 and TRBJ2-7, reads GAGVSQSPSNKVTEKGKDVELRCDPISGHTALYWYRQSLGQGLEFLIYFQGNSAPDKSGLPSDRFSAERTGGSVSTLTIQRTQQEDSAVYLCASSLIDRGGYEQYFGPGTRLTVT.

The J gene is TRBJ1-2, the V gene TRBV18; D is unresolved. Deletions cut 1 base from V and 5 bases from J, with 23 bases between. Germline V gives CDR1 KGHSH, CDR2 LQKENI. This CDR3 has 18 amino acids. For the CDR3, the DNA is TGTGCCAGCTCACCACGAGTGTCGGGTACCCTCCTAAAATATGGCTACACCTTC. As protein: CASSPRVSGTLLKYGYTF. The full variable domain, completed using reference TRBV18 and TRBJ1-2, is NAGVMQNPRHLVRRRGQEARLRCSPMKGHSHVYWYRQLPEEGLKFMVYLQKENIIDESGMPKERFSAEFPKEGPSILRIQQVVRGDSAAYFCASSPRVSGTLLKYGYTFGSGTRLTVV.

CDR3 region: CASSTIAGYNEQFF. CDR3 nucleotide sequence: TGTGCCAGCAGTACAATAGCGGGCTACAATGAGCAGTTCTTC. This chain joins TRBV6-2 or TRBV6-3 and TRBJ2-1, with 7 bases aligning to TRBD2. Germline values: CDR1 MNHEY, CDR2 SVGEGT. This CDR3 has 14 amino acids. J was trimmed by 3 bases and V by 5 bases; bases with no gene match: 4.

As DNA, the CDR3 is TGTGCCAGCAGCCTGACAGGGGACGAGCAGTACTTC. It yields the protein CASSLTGDEQYF. This chain uses TRBV3-1 (or the pseudogene TRBV3-2) with TRBJ2-7; TRBD1 matches 8 bases. The germline CDR1 and CDR2 sequences are LGHDT and YNNKEL (reference sequence). V shed 4 bases and J 5 bases; nucleotides not matched to a gene: 1. This CDR3 is built from 12 residues.

This chain joins TRBV4-3 and TRBJ2-1; 7 bases match TRBD2. The CDR3 length is 15 residues. Germline loops: CDR1 LGHNA, CDR2 YSLEER. J gave up 5 bases and V 1 base, and 5 bases lay outside the gene matches. CDR3 bases: TGCGCCAGCAGCCAAGGGGACTACGAACACAATGAGCAGTTCTTC. Translating it yields CASSQGDYEHNEQFF.

This clone was detected a few times. J is TRBJ1-2 and V is TRBV28, with 8 bases matching TRBD1. CDR3 length: 15 amino acids. Germline V gene sequence: CDR1 MDHEN, CDR2 SYDVKM. With 7 bases clipped from V and 2 bases from J, the junction kept 9 bases outside the gene matches. This CDR3 reads CASNNRDRRNYGYTF. CDR3 DNA sequence: TGTGCCAGCAATAACAGGGACAGGCGCAACTATGGCTACACCTTC.

About this clone itself: The germline gene is not matched at one end of the junction; a read error may be the cause. The CDR3 sequence is CASSLNNEGQGRIF. CDR3 nucleotides: TGTGCCAGCAGCTTGAATAATGAGGGACAGGGAAGAATCTTC. The chain links TRBV7-9 to TRBJ2-1, with TRBD1 identical over 9 bases. Germline CDR1 is SEHNR and CDR2 is FQNEAQ (reference sequence). The CDR3 is 14 amino acids.

This clone was recorded at least ten times. This sequence joins TRBV9 and TRBJ1-2, with D maybe TRBD1 (5 bases). Germline assignment: CDR1 SGDLS and CDR2 YYNGEE. CDR3 length: 16 amino acids. Trimming left V 0 bases short and J 0 bases short, with 12 bases between. CDR3 DNA: TGTGCCAGCAGCGTAGCCGGACACCGAGCTAACTATGGCTACACCTTC. It encodes CASSVAGHRANYGYTF. Complete variable domain (other parts from reference TRBV9 and TRBJ1-2): DSGVTQTPKHLITATGQRVTLRCSPRSGDLSVYWYQQSLDQGLQFLIQYYNGEERAKGNILERFSAQQFPDLHSELNLSSLELGDSALYFCASSVAGHRANYGYTFGSGTRLTVV.

V gene TRBV5-4 combines with J gene TRBJ1-4; 7 bases are a match to TRBD1. Germline V gene data show CDR1 as SGHNT and CDR2 as YYREEE (reference sequence). V gave up 0 bases and J gave up 3 bases; unmatched junction bases: 8. The length of the CDR3 is 17 residues. CDR3 DNA: TGTGCCAGCAGCTTGGATGCCGTCAGGGGGTCTAATGAAAAACTGTTTTTT. Translated, it gives CASSLDAVRGSNEKLFF.

This sequence joins TRBV28 and TRBJ1-1, with 8 bases that match TRBD1. Trimming took 5 bases from V and 4 from J; bases not matched to a gene: 12. Per the germline V gene, CDR1 is MDHEN and CDR2 is SYDVKM. The CDR3 extends over 16 amino acids. The CDR3 nucleotides read TGTGCCAGCAGTCGCTGGACAGGGAAGGGTAGCACTGAAGCTTTCTTT. It yields the protein CASSRWTGKGSTEAFF.

The rearrangement joins TRBV4-1 to TRBJ2-7; 7 positions agree with TRBD1. CDR1 is MGHRA, CDR2 YSYEKL, per germline. V lost 0 bases and J lost 7; bases outside the gene matches: 12. This CDR3 is 16 amino acids long. The CDR3 DNA is TGCGCCAGCAGCCAAGATGTACACAGGGGAACGGGGGAGCAGTACTTC. Its translation is CASSQDVHRGTGEQYF.

This sequence joins TRBV2 and TRBJ2-4, with a tentative D call TRBD1 (6 bases). V lost 6 bases, J lost 4 bases, and 10 bases lay in between. There are 13 residues in the CDR3. CDR1 and CDR2 from the germline V gene are SNHLY and FYNNEI. The CDR3 reads CASSVGQKNIQYF. CDR3 DNA: TGTGCCAGCAGCGTCGGACAGAAAAACATTCAGTACTTC.

This clone appeared a few times. The rearrangement uses TRBV7-9 and TRBJ2-1; 9 positions match TRBD2. The CDR3 covers 17 residues. V gave up 7 bases and J gave up 5 bases; unmatched junction bases: 15. Germline CDR1 is SEHNR and CDR2 is FQNEAQ (reference sequence). Written as DNA, the CDR3 is TGTGCCAGCAACCCCCCGTTTAGACTAGCGGTGAACAATGAGCAGTTCTTC. It encodes CASNPPFRLAVNNEQFF.

V gene TRBV5-1 combines with J gene TRBJ2-5, with TRBD2 matching over 11 bases. Germline CDR1 is SGHRS and CDR2 is YFSETQ. CDR3 length: 14 amino acids. The V segment lost 3 bases and the J segment 5 bases; nucleotides outside the gene matches: 3. The CDR3 coding sequence is TGCGCCAGCAGCTCGGCTAGCGGGAGGGAGACCCAGTACTTC. Protein sequence: CASSSASGRETQYF.

The chain links TRBV29-1 to TRBJ2-2; 10 nucleotides agree with TRBD1. There are 14 residues in the CDR3. The germline V gene has CDR1 SQVTM and CDR2 ANQGSEA. V gave up 7 bases and J gave up 6 bases; unmatched junction bases: 8. This chain's CDR3 is CSGLRTGGSGELFF. For the CDR3, the DNA is TGCAGCGGGCTAAGGACAGGGGGGTCCGGGGAGCTGTTTTTT.

The rearrangement uses TRBV28 and TRBJ1-2, with D unresolved. CDR3 length: 12 amino acids. Germline V gives CDR1 MDHEN, CDR2 SYDVKM. Trimming cost V 3 bases and J 4 bases, with 6 bases left between them. CDR3 sequence reads: CASSFFRYGYTF. CDR3 bases: TGTGCCAGCAGTTTCTTCCGCTATGGCTACACCTTC.

V and J are TRBV13 and TRBJ2-1; 8 bases fit TRBD2. J was trimmed by 6 bases and V by 3 bases; bases with no gene match: 10. The CDR3 covers 16 residues. CDR1 and CDR2 (germline): PRHDT, FYEKMQ (reference sequence). CDR3 nucleotide sequence: TGTGCCAGCAGCTTCCGGGTTAGCGGGACCACCAATGAGCAGTTCTTC. This translates into CASSFRVSGTTNEQFF. Looking up the rest from reference TRBV13 and TRBJ2-1 gives the full variable domain: AAGVIQSPRHLIKEKRETATLKCYPIPRHDTVYWYQQGPGQDPQFLISFYEKMQSDKGSIPDRFSAQQFSDYHSELNMSSLELGDSALYFCASSFRVSGTTNEQFFGPGTRLTVL.

This clone is a singleton in its sample. The J gene is TRBJ1-6, the V gene TRBV6-5, with 12 bases aligning to TRBD1. V was clipped by 4 bases and J by 10 bases; unmatched bases: 8. Germline CDR1 reads MNHEY; CDR2 reads SVGAGI. The CDR3 runs to 16 residues. This CDR3 is CASSSRDRGRRSPLHF. The CDR3 nucleotides are TGTGCCAGCAGTTCTCGGGACAGGGGGCGCAGGTCACCCCTCCACTTT.

The rearrangement uses TRBV4-3 and TRBJ2-6, with D maybe TRBD2 (5 bases). Germline loops: CDR1 LGHNA, CDR2 YSLEER. The length of the CDR3 is 16 residues. V was trimmed by 0 bases and J by 0 bases, leaving 6 bases between them. The CDR3 DNA follows: TGCGCCAGCAGCCAAGAAAGCGGCTCTGGGGCCAACGTCCTGACTTTC. The encoded protein is CASSQESGSGANVLTF.

The chain joins TRBV7-2 to TRBJ1-2; no clear D gene. CDR3 size: 14 residues. Germline V gives CDR1 SGHTA, CDR2 FQGNSA. V lost 1 base and J 0 bases, leaving 6 bases between the germline ends. The DNA for the CDR3 is TGTGCCAGCAGCTTAGGTCCGGCTAACTATGGCTACACCTTC. Translating gives CASSLGPANYGYTF.

The J gene is TRBJ2-2, the V gene TRBV4-1; 8 positions match TRBD2. This CDR3 is 15 amino acids long. Germline assignment: CDR1 MGHRA and CDR2 YSYEKL. The J segment lost 7 bases and the V segment lost 4 bases, leaving 8 bases of the junction unmatched. The CDR3 nucleotides read TGCGCCAGCAGCCGACCTCTAGCGGGCCGCGGGGAGCTGTTTTTT. Protein: CASSRPLAGRGELFF.

The chain couples TRBV6-6 to TRBJ2-1; 14 nucleotides line up with TRBD2. V lost 7 bases to trimming and J lost 7 bases; unmatched junction nucleotides: 9. Germline V gives CDR1 MNHNY, CDR2 SVGAGI (reference sequence). CDR3 length: 16 amino acids. CDR3 sequence reads: CASKTGTSGSLNEQFF. In DNA form, the CDR3 reads TGTGCCAGCAAGACCGGGACTAGCGGGAGCCTTAATGAGCAGTTCTTC.

This chain connects TRBV6-1 to TRBJ2-2, with a tentative D call TRBD2 (5 bases). CDR3 length equals 18 residues. Germline CDR1 MNHNS, CDR2 SASEGT. Trimming took 4 bases from V and 4 from J, leaving 22 bases between them. The CDR3 here is CASSAISVGSLSTGELFF. DNA of the CDR3: TGTGCCAGCAGTGCAATATCTGTTGGGAGTTTGAGCACCGGGGAGCTGTTTTTT.

The chain carries TRBV6-5 and TRBJ2-7; 7 positions match TRBD2. From germline, CDR1 is MNHEY and CDR2 SVGAGI. The CDR3 contains 14 residues. The junction had 9 bases not matched to a gene; V was cut back by 3 bases and J by 7 bases. CDR3 amino acids: CASSYLAVGLEQYF. CDR3 nucleotide sequence: TGTGCCAGCAGTTATCTAGCGGTGGGGCTGGAGCAGTACTTC.

The rearrangement joins TRBV28 to TRBJ1-1; 7 bases are shared with TRBD1. Looked up from germline, CDR1 is MDHEN and CDR2 is SYDVKM. This CDR3 comprises 16 residues. Trimming at V came to 5 bases and at J to 0 bases, leaving 9 bases not matched to a gene. The CDR3, as DNA: TGTGCCAGCAGTCCACAGGGGTACTCCATGAACACTGAAGCTTTCTTT. This encodes CASSPQGYSMNTEAFF.

This clone has at least ten counts. The J gene is TRBJ1-5, the V gene TRBV21-1; TRBD1, the D gene given by the table, was not confirmed from the DNA. TRBV21-1 is an annotated pseudogene. The CDR3 loop spans 18 amino acids. For the CDR3, the DNA is TGTGCCAGCAGCAAATCGATGGATAGGACAGATAACAATCAGCCCCAGCATTTT. Translation: CASSKSMDRTDNNQPQHF.

V usage is TRBV28 and J usage is TRBJ1-5; D is undetermined. CDR1 and CDR2 from the germline V gene are MDHEN and SYDVKM. The CDR3 covers 16 residues. V was cut by 4 bases and J by 1 base, with 14 bases left in between. CDR3 loop: CASSSDTSRSNQPQHF. The CDR3 DNA sequence: TGTGCCAGCAGTTCCGACACGAGTCGCAGCAATCAGCCCCAGCATTTT.

This chain links TRBV11-2 with TRBJ2-2; D unclear. Trimming left V 1 base short and J 1 base short, with 7 bases between. Germline CDR1 reads SGHAT; CDR2 reads FQNNGV. The CDR3 covers 15 residues. The CDR3 here is CASSLAPVNTGELFF. The CDR3 DNA follows: TGTGCCAGCAGCTTAGCGCCAGTGAACACCGGGGAGCTGTTTTTT.

This clone was observed a handful of times. This chain uses TRBV4-1 with TRBJ1-6; D perhaps matches TRBD1 (5 bases). V was pared by 6 bases and J by 8 bases, with 14 bases between. This CDR3 contains 14 residues. Germline CDR1 MGHRA, CDR2 YSYEKL. CDR3 sequence (DNA): TGCGCCAGCAGACAGGCGGTCAGGGATTCACCCCTCCACTTT. Protein sequence: CASRQAVRDSPLHF.